This record covers a single T cell receptor (beta chain). Antigen unknown. One junction end does not reproduce the germline sequence, and a read error may be involved. The data were obtained in a study of T cell repertoires in cytomegalovirus infection. Study-level background: Recently described HLA-C-restricted plus well-studied HLA-B-restricted CMV epitopes were used. Public TCR beta signature analysis indicated the presence of both CMV infection and matching HLA type. Study-level results: Totalled public TCR beta family frequency picked out people who carried CMV plus the relevant HLA. The ex vivo response was dominated by HLA-C-restricted CMV-specific TCR beta clonotypes.

Via MiXCR, TCRdb re-called the reads, giving one row per CDR3 protein. Among approximately 70,000 distinct CDR3 sequences listed, around 20% were seen once. Germline V CDR1 and CDR2: MGHRA, YSYEKL. This CDR3 has 14 amino acids. V is TRBV4-1 and J is TRBJ2-7, with unresolved D. The sequence derives from a human donor in good health (CMV status not recorded). Some clones in this sample may be carry-over from other donors' samples. Sequenced material: CD8+ T cells from cultured PBMCs, taken from culture after CMV antigen stimulation. CDR3 DNA: TGCGCCAGAAGCCAAGAAGGGCAGTCCTACGAGCAGTACTTC. It codes for CARSQEGQSYEQYF.